The source of this T cell receptor (beta chain) is a study of regulatory T cells in long-lasting Graves disease. Overall study findings and caveats: Persistent Graves' patients had lower TCR diversity than newly diagnosed ones.

Noted time point: newly diagnosed GD, antithyroid drugs for less than 3 months. The TCR library was prepared using RNA isolated from PBMCs. This clonotype was picked up many times. Its matching antigen is unknown. This CDR3 is built from 12 residues. Germline values: CDR1 LGHDT, CDR2 YNNKEL (reference sequence). V gave up 1 base and J gave up 8 bases, with 8 bases separating them. Arm-PCR of CDR3 regions and iRepertoire HTBI primers were used to build TCR beta libraries. TCRdb passed the multiplex PCR reads through MiXCR, listing each CDR3 protein once. Of approximately 210,000 distinct CDR3 sequences detected, approximately 20% appear once; the ten largest clones hold about 20%.

The J gene is TRBJ1-2, the V gene TRBV3-1, with D uncertain. The sequence derives from a female donor with Graves disease. This specimen consisted of peripheral blood mononuclear cells (PBMCs), obtained at new diagnosis, from a patient treated with antithyroid drugs. The CDR3 sequence is CASSQGRTGYTF. The DNA for the CDR3 is TGTGCCAGCAGCCAAGGGAGGACCGGCTACACCTTC.